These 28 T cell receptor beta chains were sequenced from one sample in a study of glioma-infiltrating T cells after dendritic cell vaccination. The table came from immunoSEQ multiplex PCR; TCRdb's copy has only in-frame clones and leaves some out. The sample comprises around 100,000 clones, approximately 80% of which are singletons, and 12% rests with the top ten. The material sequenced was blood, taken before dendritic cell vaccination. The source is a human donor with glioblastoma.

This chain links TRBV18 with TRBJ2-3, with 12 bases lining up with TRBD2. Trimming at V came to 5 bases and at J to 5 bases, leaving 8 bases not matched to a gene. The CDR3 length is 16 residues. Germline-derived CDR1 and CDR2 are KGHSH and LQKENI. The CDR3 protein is CASSVLLAGGKDTQYF. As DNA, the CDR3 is TGTGCCAGCTCAGTCCTACTAGCGGGGGGAAAAGATACGCAGTATTTT.

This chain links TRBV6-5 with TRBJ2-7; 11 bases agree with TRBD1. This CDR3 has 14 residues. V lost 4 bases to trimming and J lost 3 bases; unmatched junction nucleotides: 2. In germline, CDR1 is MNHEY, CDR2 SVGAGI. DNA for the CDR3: TGTGCCAGCAGTTTCGGGACAGGGGGCTACGAGCAGTACTTC. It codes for CASSFGTGGYEQYF.

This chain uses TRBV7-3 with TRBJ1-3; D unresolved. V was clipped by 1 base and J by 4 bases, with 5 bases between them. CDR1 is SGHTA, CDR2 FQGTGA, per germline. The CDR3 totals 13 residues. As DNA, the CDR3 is TGTGCCAGCAGCTTAATCGCGGGAAACACCATATATTTT. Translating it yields CASSLIAGNTIYF.

CDR3 nucleotides: TGTGCCAGCAGCTTAGAAGGGTGGACTAGGCATTTCGCGGGGGCGCAGTATTTT. Translated: CASSLEGWTRHFAGAQYF. The chain is built from TRBV7-8 and TRBJ2-3; TRBD2 agrees at 7 bases. In germline, CDR1 is SGHVS, CDR2 FQNEAQ. Unmatched junction bases numbered 20, after V lost 1 base and J lost 10 bases. This CDR3 is built from 18 residues.

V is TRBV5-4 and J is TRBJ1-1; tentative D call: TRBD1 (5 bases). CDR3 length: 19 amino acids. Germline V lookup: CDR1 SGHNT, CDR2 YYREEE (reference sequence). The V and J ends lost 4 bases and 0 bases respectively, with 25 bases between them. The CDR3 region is CASSVRQNRWRDMNTEAFF. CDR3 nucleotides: TGTGCCAGCAGCGTGAGACAGAACCGCTGGCGGGATATGAACACTGAAGCTTTCTTT.

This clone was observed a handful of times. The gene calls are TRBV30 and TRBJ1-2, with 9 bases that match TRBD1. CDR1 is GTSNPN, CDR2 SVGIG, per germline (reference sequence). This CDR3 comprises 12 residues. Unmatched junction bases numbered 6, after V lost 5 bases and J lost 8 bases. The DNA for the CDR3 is TGTGCCTGGGGGACAGGGAGAGGAGGCTACACCTTC. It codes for CAWGTGRGGYTF.

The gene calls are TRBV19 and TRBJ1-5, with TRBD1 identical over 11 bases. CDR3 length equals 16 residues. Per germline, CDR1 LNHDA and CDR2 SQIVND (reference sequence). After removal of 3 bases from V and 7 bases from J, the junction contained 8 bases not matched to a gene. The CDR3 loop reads CASSMRTGGSLQPQHF. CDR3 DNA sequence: TGTGCCAGTAGTATGAGGACAGGGGGCTCTTTGCAGCCCCAGCATTTT.

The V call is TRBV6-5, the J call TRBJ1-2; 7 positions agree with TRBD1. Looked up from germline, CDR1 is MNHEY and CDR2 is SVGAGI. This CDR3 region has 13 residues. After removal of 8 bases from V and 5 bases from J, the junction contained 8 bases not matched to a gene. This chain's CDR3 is CASGPRGRYGYTF. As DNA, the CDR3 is TGTGCCAGCGGGCCCAGGGGGAGGTATGGCTACACCTTC.

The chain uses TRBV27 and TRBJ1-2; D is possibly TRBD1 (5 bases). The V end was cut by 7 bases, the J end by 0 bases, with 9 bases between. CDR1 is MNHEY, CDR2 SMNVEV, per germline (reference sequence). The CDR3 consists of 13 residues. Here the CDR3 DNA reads TGTGCCAGCAAGGGGTTAGCTAACTATGGCTACACCTTC. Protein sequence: CASKGLANYGYTF.

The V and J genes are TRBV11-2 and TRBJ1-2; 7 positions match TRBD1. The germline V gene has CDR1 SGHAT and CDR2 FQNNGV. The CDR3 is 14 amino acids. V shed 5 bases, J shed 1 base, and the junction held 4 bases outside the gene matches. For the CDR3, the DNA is TGTGCCAGCAGCCCTGGGACAGATAACTATGGCTACACCTTC. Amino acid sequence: CASSPGTDNYGYTF. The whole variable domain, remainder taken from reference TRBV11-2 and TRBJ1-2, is EAGVAQSPRYKIIEKRQSVAFWCNPISGHATLYWYQQILGQGPKLLIQFQNNGVVDDSQLPKDRFSAERLKGVDSTLKIQPAKLEDSAVYLCASSPGTDNYGYTFGSGTRLTVV.

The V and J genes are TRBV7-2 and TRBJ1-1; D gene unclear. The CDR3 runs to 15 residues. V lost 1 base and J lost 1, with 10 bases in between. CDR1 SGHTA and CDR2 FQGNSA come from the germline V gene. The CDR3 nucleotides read TGTGCCAGCAGCTTAGACCTGGAGGGGAACACTGAAGCTTTCTTT. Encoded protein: CASSLDLEGNTEAFF.

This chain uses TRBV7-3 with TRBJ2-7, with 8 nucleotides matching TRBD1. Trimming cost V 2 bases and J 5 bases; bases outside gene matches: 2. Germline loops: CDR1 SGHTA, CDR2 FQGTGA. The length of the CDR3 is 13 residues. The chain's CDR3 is CASSLSGGDEQYF. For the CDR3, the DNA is TGTGCCAGCAGCTTATCAGGGGGCGACGAGCAGTACTTC.

CDR3 residues: CASSTRQGNDYGYTF. As DNA, the CDR3 is TGTGCCAGCAGCACTCGACAGGGGAACGACTATGGCTACACCTTC. This chain links TRBV7-8 with TRBJ1-2; TRBD1 matches 8 bases. The ends lost 5 bases at V and 3 bases at J; junction bases unmatched: 8. This CDR3 is built from 15 residues. Per germline, CDR1 SGHVS and CDR2 FQNEAQ. The variable domain in full, with the rest retrieved from reference TRBV7-8 and TRBJ1-2, is GAGVSQSPRYKVAKRGQDVALRCDPISGHVSLFWYQQALGQGPEFLTYFQNEAQLDKSGLPSDRFFAERPEGSVSTLKIQRTQQEDSAVYLCASSTRQGNDYGYTFGSGTRLTVV.

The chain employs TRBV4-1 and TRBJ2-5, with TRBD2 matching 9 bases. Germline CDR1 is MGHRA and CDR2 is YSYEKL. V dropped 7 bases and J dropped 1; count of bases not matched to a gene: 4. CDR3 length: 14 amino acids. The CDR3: CASTSTSGQETQYF. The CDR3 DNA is TGCGCCAGCACCTCGACTAGCGGCCAAGAGACCCAGTACTTC.

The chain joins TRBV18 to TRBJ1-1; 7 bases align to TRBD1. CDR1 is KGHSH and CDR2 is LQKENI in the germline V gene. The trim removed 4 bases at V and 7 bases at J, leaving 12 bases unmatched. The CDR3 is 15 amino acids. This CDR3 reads CASSQLNTGAVEAFF. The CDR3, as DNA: TGTGCCAGCTCACAACTAAATACAGGGGCGGTTGAAGCTTTCTTT.

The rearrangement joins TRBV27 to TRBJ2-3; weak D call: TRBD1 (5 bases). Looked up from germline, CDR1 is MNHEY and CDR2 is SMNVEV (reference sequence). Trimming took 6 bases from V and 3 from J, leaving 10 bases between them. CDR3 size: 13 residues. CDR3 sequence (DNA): TGTGCCAGCAGACGACAGTATACAGATACGCAGTATTTT. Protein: CASRRQYTDTQYF.

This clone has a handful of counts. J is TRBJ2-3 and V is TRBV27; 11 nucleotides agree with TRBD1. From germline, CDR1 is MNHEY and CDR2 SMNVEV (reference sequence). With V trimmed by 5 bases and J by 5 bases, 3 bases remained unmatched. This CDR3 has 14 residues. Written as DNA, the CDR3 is TGTGCCAGCAGTCGGGACAGGGGGGAAGATACGCAGTATTTT. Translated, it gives CASSRDRGEDTQYF.

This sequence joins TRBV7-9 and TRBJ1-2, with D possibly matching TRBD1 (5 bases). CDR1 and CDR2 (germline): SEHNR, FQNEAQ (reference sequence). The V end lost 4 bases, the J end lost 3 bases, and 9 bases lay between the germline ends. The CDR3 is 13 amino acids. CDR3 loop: CASSSGGDYGYTF. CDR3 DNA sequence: TGTGCCAGCAGCTCCGGGGGAGACTATGGCTACACCTTC.

CDR3 coding DNA: TGCGCCAGCAGTGACAGGGGAAGGGTCCCAACTAATGAAAAACTGTTTTTT. The encoded protein is CASSDRGRVPTNEKLFF. The J gene is TRBJ1-4, the V gene TRBV10-2; D is possibly TRBD1 (6 bases). Germline V lookup: CDR1 WSHSY, CDR2 SAAADI. V was pared by 3 bases and J by 0 bases, with 14 bases between. The CDR3 consists of 17 residues.

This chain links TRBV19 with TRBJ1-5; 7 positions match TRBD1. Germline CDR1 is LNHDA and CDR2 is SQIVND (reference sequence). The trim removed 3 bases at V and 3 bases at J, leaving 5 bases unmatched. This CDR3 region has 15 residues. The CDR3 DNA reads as TGTGCCAGTAGTATCTGGGACAGCCTCAATCAGCCCCAGCATTTT. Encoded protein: CASSIWDSLNQPQHF.

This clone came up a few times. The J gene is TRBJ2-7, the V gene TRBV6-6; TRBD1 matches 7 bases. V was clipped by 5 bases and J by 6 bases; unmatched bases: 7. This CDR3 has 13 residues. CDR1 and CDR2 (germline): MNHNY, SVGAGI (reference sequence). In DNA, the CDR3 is TGTGCCAGCAGTACCGGGACAGTGCGCGAGCAGTACTTC. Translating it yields CASSTGTVREQYF.

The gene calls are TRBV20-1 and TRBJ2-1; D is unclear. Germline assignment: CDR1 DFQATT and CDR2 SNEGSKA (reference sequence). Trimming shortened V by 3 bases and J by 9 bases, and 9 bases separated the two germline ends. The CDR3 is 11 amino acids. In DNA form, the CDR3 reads TGCAGTGCTAGGGCCCGGGTTGAGCAGTTCTTC. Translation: CSARARVEQFF.

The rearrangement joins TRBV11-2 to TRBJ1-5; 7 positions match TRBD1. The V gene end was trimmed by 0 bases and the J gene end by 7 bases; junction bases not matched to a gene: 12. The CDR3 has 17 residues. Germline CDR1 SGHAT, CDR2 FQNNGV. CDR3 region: CASSLDGARGVWQPQHF. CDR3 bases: TGTGCCAGCAGCTTAGATGGGGCCAGGGGGGTTTGGCAGCCCCAGCATTTT. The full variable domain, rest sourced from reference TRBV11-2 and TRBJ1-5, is EAGVAQSPRYKIIEKRQSVAFWCNPISGHATLYWYQQILGQGPKLLIQFQNNGVVDDSQLPKDRFSAERLKGVDSTLKIQPAKLEDSAVYLCASSLDGARGVWQPQHFGDGTRLSIL.

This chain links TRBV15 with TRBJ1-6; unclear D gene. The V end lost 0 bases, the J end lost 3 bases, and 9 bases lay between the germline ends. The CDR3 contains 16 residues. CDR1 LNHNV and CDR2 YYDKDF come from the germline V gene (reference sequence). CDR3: CATSRDRSIYNSPLHF. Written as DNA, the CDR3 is TGTGCCACCAGCAGAGATCGGTCAATCTATAATTCACCCCTCCACTTT.

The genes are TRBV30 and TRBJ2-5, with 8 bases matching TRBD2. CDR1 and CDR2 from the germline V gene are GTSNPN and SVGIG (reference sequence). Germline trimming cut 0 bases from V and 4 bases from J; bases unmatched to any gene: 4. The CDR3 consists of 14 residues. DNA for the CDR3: TGTGCCTGGAGTGTACTCGCGGGGGGAGAGACCCAGTACTTC. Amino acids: CAWSVLAGGETQYF. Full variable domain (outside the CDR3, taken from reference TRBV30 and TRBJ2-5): SQTIHQWPATLVQPVGSPLSLECTVEGTSNPNLYWYRQAAGRGLQLLFYSVGIGQISSEVPQNLSASRPQDRQFILSSKKLLLSDSGFYLCAWSVLAGGETQYFGPGTRLLVL.

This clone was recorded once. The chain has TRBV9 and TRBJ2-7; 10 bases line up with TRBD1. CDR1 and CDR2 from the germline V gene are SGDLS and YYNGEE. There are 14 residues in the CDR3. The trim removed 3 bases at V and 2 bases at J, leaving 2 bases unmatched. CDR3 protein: CASSGDRGPYEQYF. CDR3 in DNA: TGTGCCAGCAGCGGCGACAGGGGGCCCTACGAGCAGTACTTC.

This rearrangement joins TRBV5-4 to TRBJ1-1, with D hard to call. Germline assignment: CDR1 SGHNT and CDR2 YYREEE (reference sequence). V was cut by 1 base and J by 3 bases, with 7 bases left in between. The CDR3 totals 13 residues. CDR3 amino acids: CASSLPGDTEAFF. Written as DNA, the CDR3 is TGTGCCAGCAGCTTGCCCGGGGACACTGAAGCTTTCTTT.

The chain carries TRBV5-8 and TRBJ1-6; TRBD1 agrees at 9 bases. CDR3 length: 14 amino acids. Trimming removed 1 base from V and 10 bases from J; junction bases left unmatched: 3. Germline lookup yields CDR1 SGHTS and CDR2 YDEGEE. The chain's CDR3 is CASSLTGGYSPLHF. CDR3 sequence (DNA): TGTGCCAGCAGCTTGACAGGGGGCTACTCACCCCTCCACTTT.